The clone carrying this T cell receptor (beta chain) was detected only once. Its antigen is unidentified. Each CDR3 protein is one row after TCRdb ran MiXCR on the 5' RACE reads. The sample lists about 350,000 distinct CDR3 sequences, around 12% occurring once. The CDR3 is 16 residues long. V lost 4 bases and J lost 2, with 17 bases in between. Germline V gene data show CDR1 as LGHNA and CDR2 as YNFKEQ. This record belongs to a study of T cells after yellow fever vaccination. Regarding the study as a whole: Weaker in magnitude, the secondary response showed a faster peak on day 5 versus 15.

The origin of this receptor is a young man who received the YFV17D yellow fever vaccine. The chain employs TRBV4-2 and TRBJ2-5; D uncertain. The sample consisted of CD4+ T cells sorted from PBMCs, taken 15 days after the yellow fever booster vaccination. The CDR3 loop is CASSPGGASLQETQYF. CDR3 in DNA: TGTGCCAGCAGCCCCGGTGGCGCGAGTCTACAAGAGACCCAGTACTTC.